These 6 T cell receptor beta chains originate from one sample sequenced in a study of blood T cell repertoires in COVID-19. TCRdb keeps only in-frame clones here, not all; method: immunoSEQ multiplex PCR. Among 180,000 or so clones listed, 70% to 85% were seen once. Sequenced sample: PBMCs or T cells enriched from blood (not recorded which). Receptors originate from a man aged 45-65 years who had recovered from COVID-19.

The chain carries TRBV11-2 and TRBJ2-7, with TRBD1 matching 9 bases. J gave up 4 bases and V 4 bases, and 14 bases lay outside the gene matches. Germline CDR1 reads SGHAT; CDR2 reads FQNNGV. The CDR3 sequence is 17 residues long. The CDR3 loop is CASSSTPGTGKNYEQYF. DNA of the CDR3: TGTGCCAGCAGCTCAACCCCTGGGACAGGGAAAAATTACGAGCAGTACTTC.

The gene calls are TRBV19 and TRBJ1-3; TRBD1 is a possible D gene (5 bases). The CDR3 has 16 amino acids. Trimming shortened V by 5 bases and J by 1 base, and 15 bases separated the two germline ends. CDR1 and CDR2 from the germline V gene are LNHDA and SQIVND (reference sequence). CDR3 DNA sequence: TGTGCCAGTAGTGCAATCAGGGTATCATCTGGAAACACCATATATTTT. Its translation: CASSAIRVSSGNTIYF.

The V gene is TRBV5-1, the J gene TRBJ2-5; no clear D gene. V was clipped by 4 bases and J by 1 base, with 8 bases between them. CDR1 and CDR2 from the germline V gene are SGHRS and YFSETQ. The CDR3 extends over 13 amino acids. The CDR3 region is CASSPIGQETQYF. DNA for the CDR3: TGCGCCAGCAGCCCCATCGGCCAAGAGACCCAGTACTTC.

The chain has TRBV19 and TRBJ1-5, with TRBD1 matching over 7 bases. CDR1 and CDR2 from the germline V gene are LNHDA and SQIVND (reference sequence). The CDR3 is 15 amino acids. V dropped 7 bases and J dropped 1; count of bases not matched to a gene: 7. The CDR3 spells CASISRQGSNQPQHF. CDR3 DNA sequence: TGTGCCAGTATCAGCCGACAGGGAAGCAATCAGCCCCAGCATTTT.

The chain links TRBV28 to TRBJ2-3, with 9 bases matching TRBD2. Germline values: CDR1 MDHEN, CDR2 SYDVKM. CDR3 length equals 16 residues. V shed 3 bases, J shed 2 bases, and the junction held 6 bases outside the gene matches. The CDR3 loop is CASSFGGGAVTDTQYF. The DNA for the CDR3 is TGTGCCAGCAGTTTTGGCGGGGGGGCCGTCACAGATACGCAGTATTTT.

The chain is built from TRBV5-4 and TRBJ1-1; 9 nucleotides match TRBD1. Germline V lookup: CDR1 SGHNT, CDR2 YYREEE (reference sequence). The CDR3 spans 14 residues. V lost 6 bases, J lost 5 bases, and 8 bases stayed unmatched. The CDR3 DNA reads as TGTGCCAGCATCACTACAGGGGGCATTACTGAAGCTTTCTTT. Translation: CASITTGGITEAFF.